This T cell receptor (beta chain) appears in the sequencing data of a study of early T cells in non-severe SARS-CoV-2 infection. Individual cDNA molecules carried attached unique molecular identifiers. One entry per CDR3 protein results from TCRdb running MiXCR on the 5' RACE reads. The sample yields about 90,000 distinct CDR3 sequences, approximately 15% seen once. The TCR comes from an adult who was a healthcare worker with PCR-confirmed SARS-CoV-2 infection or an uninfected control (not recorded which). Sequencing was carried out using whole blood.

The DNA of the CDR3 is TGTGCCAGCAGTCCCCCTCCCCTGAGCTCCTACAATGAGCAGTTCTTC. It yields the protein CASSPPPLSSYNEQFF. This chain uses TRBV28 with TRBJ2-1; D remains ambiguous. V was pared by 5 bases and J by 0 bases, with 14 bases between. Germline values: CDR1 MDHEN, CDR2 SYDVKM. CDR3 size: 16 residues.